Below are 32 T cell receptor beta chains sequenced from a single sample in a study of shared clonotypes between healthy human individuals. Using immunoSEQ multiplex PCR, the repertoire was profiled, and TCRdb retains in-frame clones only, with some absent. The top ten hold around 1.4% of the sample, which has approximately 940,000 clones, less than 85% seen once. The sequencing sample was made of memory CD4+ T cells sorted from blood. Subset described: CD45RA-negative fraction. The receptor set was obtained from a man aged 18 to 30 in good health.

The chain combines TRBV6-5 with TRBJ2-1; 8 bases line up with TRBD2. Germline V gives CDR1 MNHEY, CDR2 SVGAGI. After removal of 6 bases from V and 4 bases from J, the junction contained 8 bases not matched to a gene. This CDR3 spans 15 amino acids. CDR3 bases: TGTGCCAGCAGGGAGGGACTAGGGCGATACAATGAGCAGTTCTTC. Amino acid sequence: CASREGLGRYNEQFF.

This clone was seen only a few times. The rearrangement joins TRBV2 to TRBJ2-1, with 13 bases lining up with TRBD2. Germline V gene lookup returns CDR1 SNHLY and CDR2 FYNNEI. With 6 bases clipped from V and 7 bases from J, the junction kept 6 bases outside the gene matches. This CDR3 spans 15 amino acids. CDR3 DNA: TGTGCCAGCAGCGCGGGGACTAGCGGGACGAATGAGCAGTTCTTC. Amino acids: CASSAGTSGTNEQFF.

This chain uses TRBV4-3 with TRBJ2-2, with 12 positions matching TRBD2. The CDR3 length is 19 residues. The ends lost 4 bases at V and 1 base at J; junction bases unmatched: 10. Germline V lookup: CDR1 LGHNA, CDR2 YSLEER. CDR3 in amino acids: CASSRELAGGPGNTGELFF. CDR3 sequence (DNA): TGCGCCAGCAGCCGGGAGCTAGCGGGAGGGCCGGGGAACACCGGGGAGCTGTTTTTT.

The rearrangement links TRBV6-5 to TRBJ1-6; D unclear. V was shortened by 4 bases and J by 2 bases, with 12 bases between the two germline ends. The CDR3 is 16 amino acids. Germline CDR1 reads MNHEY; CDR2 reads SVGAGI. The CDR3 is CASSLSLATYNSPLHF. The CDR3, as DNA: TGTGCCAGCAGTTTAAGCCTGGCTACCTATAATTCACCCCTCCACTTT.

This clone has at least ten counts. The CDR3 here is CASSLVGVQETQYF. The CDR3 DNA sequence: TGTGCCAGCAGCTTGGTTGGGGTCCAAGAGACCCAGTACTTC. The genes are TRBV5-6 and TRBJ2-5, with D unclear. The V gene's germline CDR1 is SGHDT and CDR2 YYEEEE. V shed 0 bases and J shed 1 base, with 7 bases lying between them. The CDR3 contains 14 residues.

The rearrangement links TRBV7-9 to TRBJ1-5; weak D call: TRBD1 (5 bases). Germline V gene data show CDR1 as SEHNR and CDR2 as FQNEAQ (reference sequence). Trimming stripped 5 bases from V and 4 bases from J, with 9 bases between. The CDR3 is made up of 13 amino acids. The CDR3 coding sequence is TGTGCCAGCAGCCCGGACACAAATCAGCCCCAGCATTTT. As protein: CASSPDTNQPQHF.

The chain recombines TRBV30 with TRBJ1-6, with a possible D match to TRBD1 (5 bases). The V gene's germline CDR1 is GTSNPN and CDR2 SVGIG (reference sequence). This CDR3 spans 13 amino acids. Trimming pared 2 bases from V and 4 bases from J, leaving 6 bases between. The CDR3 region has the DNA TGTGCCTGGAGTAGACAGTATAATTCACCCCTCCACTTT. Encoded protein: CAWSRQYNSPLHF.

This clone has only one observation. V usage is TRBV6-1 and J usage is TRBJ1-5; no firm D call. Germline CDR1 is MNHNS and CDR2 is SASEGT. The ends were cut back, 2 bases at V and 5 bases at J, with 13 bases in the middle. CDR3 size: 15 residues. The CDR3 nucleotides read TGTGCCAGCAGTGAATCCCAGTACCGCGATCAGCCCCAGCATTTT. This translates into CASSESQYRDQPQHF.

The CDR3 spells CASSLGTGEGYTF. CDR3 nucleotide sequence: TGTGCCAGCTCACTCGGGACAGGGGAAGGCTACACCTTC. This sequence joins TRBV18 and TRBJ1-2, with TRBD1 identical over 10 bases. CDR3 length: 13 residues. The germline CDR1 and CDR2 sequences are KGHSH and LQKENI. The V and J ends lost 4 bases and 8 bases, in that order; junction bases with no gene match: 4.

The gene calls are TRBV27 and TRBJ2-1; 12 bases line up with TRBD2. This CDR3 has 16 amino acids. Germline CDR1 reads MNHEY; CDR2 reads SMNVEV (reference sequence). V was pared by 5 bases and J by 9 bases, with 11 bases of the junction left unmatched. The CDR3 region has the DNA TGTGCCAGCAGTGCCTCCCTAGCGGGAGGGCCCGGTGAGCAGTTCTTC. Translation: CASSASLAGGPGEQFF.

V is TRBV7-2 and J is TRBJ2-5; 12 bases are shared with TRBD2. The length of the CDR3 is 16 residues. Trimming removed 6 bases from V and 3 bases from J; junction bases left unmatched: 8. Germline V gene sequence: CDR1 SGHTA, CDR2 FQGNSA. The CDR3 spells CASRPSTSGREETQYF. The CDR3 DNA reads TGTGCCAGCAGGCCTTCGACTAGCGGGAGAGAAGAGACCCAGTACTTC.

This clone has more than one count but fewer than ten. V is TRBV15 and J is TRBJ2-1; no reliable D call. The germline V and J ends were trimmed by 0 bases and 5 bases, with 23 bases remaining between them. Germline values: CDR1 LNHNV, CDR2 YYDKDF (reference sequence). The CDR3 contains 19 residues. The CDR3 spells CATSREATNSRKSNNEQFF. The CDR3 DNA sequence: TGTGCCACCAGCAGAGAAGCCACGAACTCCCGAAAATCAAACAATGAGCAGTTCTTC.

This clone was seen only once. The CDR3 is CASSDKPGHSTSYNSPLHF. CDR3 bases: TGTGCCAGCAGCGACAAACCGGGACACTCTACCTCCTATAATTCACCCCTCCACTTT. V and J are TRBV9 and TRBJ1-6, with D possibly being TRBD1 (6 bases). The CDR3 loop spans 19 amino acids. The V gene's germline CDR1 is SGDLS and CDR2 YYNGEE. Trimming shortened V by 3 bases and J by 0 bases, and 19 bases separated the two germline ends.

The CDR3 reads CASSSQGGHEQYF. The CDR3 DNA is TGCGCCAGCAGCTCCCAAGGGGGCCACGAGCAGTACTTC. V gene TRBV5-1 combines with J gene TRBJ2-7; 7 nucleotides agree with TRBD1. After removal of 3 bases from V and 5 bases from J, the junction contained 5 bases not matched to a gene. The germline CDR1 and CDR2 sequences are SGHRS and YFSETQ. The CDR3 consists of 13 residues.

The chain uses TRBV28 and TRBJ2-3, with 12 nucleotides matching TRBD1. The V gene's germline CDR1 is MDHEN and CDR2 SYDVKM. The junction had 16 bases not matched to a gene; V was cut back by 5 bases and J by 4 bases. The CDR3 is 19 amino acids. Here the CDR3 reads CASSTRGSRDRGRADTQYF. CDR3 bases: TGTGCCAGCAGTACTAGGGGTAGCCGGGACAGGGGGCGAGCAGATACGCAGTATTTT.

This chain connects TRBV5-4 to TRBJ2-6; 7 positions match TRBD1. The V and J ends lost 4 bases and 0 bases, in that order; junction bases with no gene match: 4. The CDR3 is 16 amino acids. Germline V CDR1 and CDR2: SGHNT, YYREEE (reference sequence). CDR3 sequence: CASSVDRSSGANVLTF. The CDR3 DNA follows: TGTGCCAGCAGCGTGGACAGGTCCTCTGGGGCCAACGTCCTGACTTTC.

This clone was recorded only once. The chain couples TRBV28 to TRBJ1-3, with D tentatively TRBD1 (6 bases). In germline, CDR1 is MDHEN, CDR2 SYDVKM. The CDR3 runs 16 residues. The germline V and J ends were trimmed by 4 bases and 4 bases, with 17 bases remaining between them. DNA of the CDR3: TGTGCCAGCAGTTCCACCCCGGGGGCGCAAGGAAACACCATATATTTT. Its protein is CASSSTPGAQGNTIYF.

CDR3 region: CASRPFSGHEQYF. CDR3 nucleotide sequence: TGCGCCAGCAGACCTTTTTCTGGGCACGAGCAGTACTTC. The gene calls are TRBV5-1 and TRBJ2-7; D uncertain. CDR1 is SGHRS, CDR2 YFSETQ, per germline. The length of the CDR3 is 13 residues. V lost 5 bases, J lost 5 bases, and 14 bases lay in between.

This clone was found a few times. CDR3 sequence reads: CASSIALSSGIAGELFF. The CDR3 DNA reads as TGTGCCAGTAGTATAGCGTTGAGTAGCGGGATTGCCGGGGAGCTGTTTTTT. This chain connects TRBV19 to TRBJ2-2; TRBD2 matches 8 bases. With 1 base clipped from V and 6 bases from J, the junction kept 10 bases outside the gene matches. This CDR3 region has 17 residues. The germline V gene encodes CDR1 LNHDA and CDR2 SQIVND (reference sequence).

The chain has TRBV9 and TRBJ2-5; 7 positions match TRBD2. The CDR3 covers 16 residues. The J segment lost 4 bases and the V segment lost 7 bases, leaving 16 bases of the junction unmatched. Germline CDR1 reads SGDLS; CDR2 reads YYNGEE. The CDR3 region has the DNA TGTGCCAGCGGCCGTGGCGGGAGCCTGGGGGGAGAGACCCAGTACTTC. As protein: CASGRGGSLGGETQYF.

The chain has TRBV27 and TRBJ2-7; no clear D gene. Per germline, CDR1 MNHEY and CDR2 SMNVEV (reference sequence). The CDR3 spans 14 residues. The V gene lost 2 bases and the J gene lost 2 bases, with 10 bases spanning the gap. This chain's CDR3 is CASSLSPGPYEQYF. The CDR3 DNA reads TGTGCCAGCAGTTTAAGCCCCGGACCCTACGAGCAGTACTTC.

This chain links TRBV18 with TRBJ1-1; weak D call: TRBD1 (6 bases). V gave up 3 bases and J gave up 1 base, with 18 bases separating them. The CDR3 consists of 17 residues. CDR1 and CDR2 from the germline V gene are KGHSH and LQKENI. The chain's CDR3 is CASSPLPLGGRNTEAFF. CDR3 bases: TGTGCCAGCTCACCGCTTCCACTAGGGGGACGGAACACTGAAGCTTTCTTT.

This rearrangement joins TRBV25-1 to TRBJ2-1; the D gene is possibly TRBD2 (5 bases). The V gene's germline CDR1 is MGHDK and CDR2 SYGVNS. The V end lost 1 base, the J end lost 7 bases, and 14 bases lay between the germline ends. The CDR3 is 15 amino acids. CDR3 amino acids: CASSESTRRSNEQFF. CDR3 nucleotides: TGTGCCAGCAGTGAATCAACTAGGCGATCTAATGAGCAGTTCTTC.

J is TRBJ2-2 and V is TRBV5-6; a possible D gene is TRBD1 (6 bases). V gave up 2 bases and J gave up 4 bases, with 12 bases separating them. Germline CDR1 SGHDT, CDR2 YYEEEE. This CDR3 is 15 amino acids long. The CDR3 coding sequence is TGTGCCAGCAGCTTAGGGACACCACCCACCGGGGAGCTGTTTTTT. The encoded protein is CASSLGTPPTGELFF.

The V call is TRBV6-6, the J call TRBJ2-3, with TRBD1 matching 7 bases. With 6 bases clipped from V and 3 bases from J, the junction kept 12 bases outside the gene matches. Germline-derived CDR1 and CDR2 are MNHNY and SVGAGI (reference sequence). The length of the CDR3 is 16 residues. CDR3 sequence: CASSYPRDRGTDTQYF. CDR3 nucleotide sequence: TGTGCCAGCAGCTACCCCCGGGACAGAGGGACAGATACGCAGTATTTT.

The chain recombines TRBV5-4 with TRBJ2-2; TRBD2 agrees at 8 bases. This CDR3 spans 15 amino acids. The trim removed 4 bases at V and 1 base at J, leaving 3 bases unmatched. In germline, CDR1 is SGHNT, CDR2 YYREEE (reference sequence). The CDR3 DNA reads TGTGCCAGCAGCGTTACTAGCGGGAACACCGGGGAGCTGTTTTTT. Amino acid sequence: CASSVTSGNTGELFF.

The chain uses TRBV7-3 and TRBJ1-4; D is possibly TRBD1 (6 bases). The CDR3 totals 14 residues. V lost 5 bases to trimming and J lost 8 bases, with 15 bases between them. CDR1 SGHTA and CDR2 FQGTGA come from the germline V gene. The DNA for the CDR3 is TGTGCCAGCAGCCCCGAACAGGGCGAGGAAAAACTGTTTTTT. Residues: CASSPEQGEEKLFF.

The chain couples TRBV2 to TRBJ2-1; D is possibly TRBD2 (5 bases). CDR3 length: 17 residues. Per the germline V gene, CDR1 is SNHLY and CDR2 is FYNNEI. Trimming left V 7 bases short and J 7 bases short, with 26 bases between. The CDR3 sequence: CASNSPGILTAANEQFF. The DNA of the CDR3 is TGTGCCAGCAACTCCCCGGGGATCTTAACTGCGGCGAATGAGCAGTTCTTC.

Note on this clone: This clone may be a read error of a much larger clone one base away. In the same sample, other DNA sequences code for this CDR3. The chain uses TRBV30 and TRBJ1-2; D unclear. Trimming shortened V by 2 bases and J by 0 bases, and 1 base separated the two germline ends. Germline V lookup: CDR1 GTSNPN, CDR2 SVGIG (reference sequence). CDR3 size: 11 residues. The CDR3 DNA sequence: TGTGCCTGGAGTACTAACTATGGCTACACCTTC. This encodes CAWSTNYGYTF.

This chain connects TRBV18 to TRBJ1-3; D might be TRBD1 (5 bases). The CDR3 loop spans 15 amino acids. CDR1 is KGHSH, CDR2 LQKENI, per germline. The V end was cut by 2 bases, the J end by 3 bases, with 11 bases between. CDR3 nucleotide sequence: TGTGCCAGCTCACCAGGGGGACCGGGTGGAAACACCATATATTTT. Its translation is CASSPGGPGGNTIYF.

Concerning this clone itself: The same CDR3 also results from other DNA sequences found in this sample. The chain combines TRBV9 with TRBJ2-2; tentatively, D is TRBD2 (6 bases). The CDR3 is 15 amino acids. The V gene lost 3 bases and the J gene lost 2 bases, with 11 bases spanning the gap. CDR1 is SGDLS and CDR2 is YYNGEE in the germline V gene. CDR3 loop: CASSAGLTNTGELFF. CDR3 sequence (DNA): TGTGCCAGCAGCGCGGGACTCACCAACACCGGGGAGCTGTTTTTT.

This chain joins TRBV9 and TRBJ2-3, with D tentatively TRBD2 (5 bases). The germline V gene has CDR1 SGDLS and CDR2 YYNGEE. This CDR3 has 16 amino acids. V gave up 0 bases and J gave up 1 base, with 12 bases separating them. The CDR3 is CASSVGVMEGTDTQYF. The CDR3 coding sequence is TGTGCCAGCAGCGTAGGAGTGATGGAGGGCACAGATACGCAGTATTTT.